The source of this T cell receptor beta chain is a study of neurological immune-mediated disorders. The making of cDNA relied on 5'RACE with 10-nucleotide random UMIs. TCRdb used MiXCR to reprocess the 5' RACE reads, holding one entry per CDR3 protein. The data contain around 100,000 distinct CDR3 sequences, approximately 11% of them singletons. Specified time point: longitudinal time-point 3. In this sample, this clonotype turned up many times. Germline trimming cut 5 bases from V and 3 bases from J; bases unmatched to any gene: 12. The germline gives CDR1 MNHEY, CDR2 SMNVEV (reference sequence). The CDR3 spans 17 residues.

V and J are TRBV27 and TRBJ2-1; 8 bases are a match to TRBD1. The material sequenced was PBMCs. The sequence derives from a female donor with HTLV-1-associated myelopathy (HAM/TSP). The CDR3 here is CASSPYRGTAYYNEQFF. CDR3 bases: TGTGCCAGCAGTCCTTACAGGGGGACAGCTTACTACAATGAGCAGTTCTTC.